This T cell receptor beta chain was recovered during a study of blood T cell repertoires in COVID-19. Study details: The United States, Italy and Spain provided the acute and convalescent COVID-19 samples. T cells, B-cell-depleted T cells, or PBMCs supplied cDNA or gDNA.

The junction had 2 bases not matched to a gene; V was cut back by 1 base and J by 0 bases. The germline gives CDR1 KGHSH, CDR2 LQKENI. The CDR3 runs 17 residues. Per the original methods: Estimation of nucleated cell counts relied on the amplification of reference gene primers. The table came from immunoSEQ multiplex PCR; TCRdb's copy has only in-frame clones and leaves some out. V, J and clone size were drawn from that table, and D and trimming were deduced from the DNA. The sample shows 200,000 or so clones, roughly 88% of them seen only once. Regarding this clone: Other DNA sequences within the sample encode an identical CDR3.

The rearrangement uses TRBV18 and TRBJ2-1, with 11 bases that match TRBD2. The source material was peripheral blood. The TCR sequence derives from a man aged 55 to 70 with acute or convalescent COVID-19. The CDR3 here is CASSPLTSGSSYNEQFF. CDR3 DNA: TGTGCCAGCTCACCACTAACTAGCGGGAGCTCCTACAATGAGCAGTTCTTC.